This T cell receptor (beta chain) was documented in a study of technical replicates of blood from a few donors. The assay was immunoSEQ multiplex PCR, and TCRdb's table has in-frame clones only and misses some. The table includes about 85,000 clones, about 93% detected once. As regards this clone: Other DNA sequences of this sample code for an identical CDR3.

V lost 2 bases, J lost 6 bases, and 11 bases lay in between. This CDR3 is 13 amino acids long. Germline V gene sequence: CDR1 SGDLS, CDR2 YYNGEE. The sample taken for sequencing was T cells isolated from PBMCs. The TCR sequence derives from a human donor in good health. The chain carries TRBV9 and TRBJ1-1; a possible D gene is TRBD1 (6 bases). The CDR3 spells CASSVGRGSEAFF. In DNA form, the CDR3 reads TGTGCCAGCAGCGTCGGCAGGGGATCTGAAGCTTTCTTT. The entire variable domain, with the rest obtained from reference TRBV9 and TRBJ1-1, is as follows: DSGVTQTPKHLITATGQRVTLRCSPRSGDLSVYWYQQSLDQGLQFLIQYYNGEERAKGNILERFSAQQFPDLHSELNLSSLELGDSALYFCASSVGRGSEAFFGQGTRLTVV.